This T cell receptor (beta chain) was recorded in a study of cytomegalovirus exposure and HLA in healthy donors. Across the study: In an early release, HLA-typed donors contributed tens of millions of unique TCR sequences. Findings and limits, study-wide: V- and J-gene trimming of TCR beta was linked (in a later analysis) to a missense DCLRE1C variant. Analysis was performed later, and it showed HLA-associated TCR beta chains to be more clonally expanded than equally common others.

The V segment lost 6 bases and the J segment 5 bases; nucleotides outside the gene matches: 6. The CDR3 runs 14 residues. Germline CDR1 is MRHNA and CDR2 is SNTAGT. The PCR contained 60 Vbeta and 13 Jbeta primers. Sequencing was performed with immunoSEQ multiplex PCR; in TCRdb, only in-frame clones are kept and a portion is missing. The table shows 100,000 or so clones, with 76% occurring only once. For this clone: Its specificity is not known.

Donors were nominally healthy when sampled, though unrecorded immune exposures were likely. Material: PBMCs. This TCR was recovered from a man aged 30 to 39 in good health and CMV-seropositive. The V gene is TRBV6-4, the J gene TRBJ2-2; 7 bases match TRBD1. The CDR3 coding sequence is TGTGCCAGCAGCAGACAGGGAAGTACCGGGGAGCTGTTTTTT. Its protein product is CASSRQGSTGELFF.